This is a list of T cell receptor beta chains from one sample in a study of OX40 agonist ivuxolimab in advanced cancers. The data were produced by immunoSEQ multiplex PCR, yet TCRdb's version contains in-frame clones alone and is incomplete. Among 130,000 or so clones listed, less than 95% were seen once. Sequencing used CD4+ or CD8+ T cells sorted from blood, obtained in a trial of the OX40 agonist ivuxolimab. Receptors originate from an adult with an advanced solid tumor such as melanoma, head and neck, liver or kidney cancer. CDR3s include the opening cysteine and the closing phenylalanine or tryptophan. Fields, in order: CDR3 protein, CDR3 DNA, V gene, J gene, D gene. A D gene is named only where the DNA matches it firmly.

CDR3 protein: CASSSDIAEAFF; CDR3 DNA: TGTGCCAGCAGTTCCGACATCGCTGAAGCTTTCTTT; V gene: TRBV2; J gene: TRBJ1-1; D gene: -
CDR3 protein: CASSYGGLSEAQFF; CDR3 DNA: TGTGCCAGCAGTTACGGGGGACTATCTGAGGCCCAGTTCTTC; V gene: TRBV6-6; J gene: TRBJ2-1; D gene: TRBD2
CDR3 protein: CASSLLQKEPGTEAFF; CDR3 DNA: TGTGCCAGCTCGCTTCTGCAGAAAGAGCCGGGCACTGAAGCTTTCTTT; V gene: TRBV18; J gene: TRBJ1-1; D gene: -
CDR3 protein: CASSPGYGYGYTF; CDR3 DNA: TGTGCCAGCTCGCCGGGGTATGGTTATGGCTACACCTTC; V gene: TRBV27; J gene: TRBJ1-2; D gene: -
CDR3 protein: CASRETGSITDTQYF; CDR3 DNA: TGTGCCAGCAGAGAAACGGGTTCGATCACAGATACGCAGTATTTT; V gene: TRBV5-8; J gene: TRBJ2-3; D gene: -
CDR3 protein: CASSLLTGVTEAFF; CDR3 DNA: TGTGCCAGCAGCTTGCTGACAGGGGTCACTGAAGCTTTCTTT; V gene: TRBV11-2; J gene: TRBJ1-1; D gene: TRBD1
CDR3 protein: CATSRGGGSGDNEQFF; CDR3 DNA: TGTGCCACCAGCAGAGGGGGCGGGAGTGGGGACAATGAGCAGTTCTTC; V gene: TRBV15; J gene: TRBJ2-1; D gene: TRBD2
CDR3 protein: CASSVLRAENQYF; CDR3 DNA: TGTGCCAGCAGTGTTCTCCGGGCGGAGAACCAGTACTTC; V gene: TRBV6-1; J gene: TRBJ2-5; D gene: -
CDR3 protein: CASSTTSGNTVGKYF; CDR3 DNA: TGTGCCAGCAGTACGACTAGCGGGAATACGGTGGGTAAGTACTTC; V gene: TRBV9; J gene: TRBJ2-7; D gene: TRBD2
CDR3 protein: CASSFRVNYGYTF; CDR3 DNA: TGTGCCAGCAGCTTCAGGGTGAACTATGGCTACACCTTC; V gene: TRBV7-8; J gene: TRBJ1-2; D gene: -
CDR3 protein: CASSLNQGSGNQPQHF; CDR3 DNA: TGTGCCAGCAGTTTGAATCAGGGCTCCGGCAATCAGCCCCAGCATTTT; V gene: TRBV28; J gene: TRBJ1-5; D gene: -
CDR3 protein: CASRGQVMNTEAFF; CDR3 DNA: TGTGCCAGCAGAGGTCAGGTCATGAACACTGAAGCTTTCTTT; V gene: TRBV6-5; J gene: TRBJ1-1; D gene: -
CDR3 protein: CASSGLAGMTYEQYF; CDR3 DNA: TGTGCCAGCAGCGGACTAGCGGGAATGACCTACGAGCAGTACTTC; V gene: TRBV4-2; J gene: TRBJ2-7; D gene: TRBD2
CDR3 protein: CASSMGGQGISREQYF; CDR3 DNA: TGTGCCAGCAGCATGGGTGGACAGGGAATTTCTCGCGAGCAGTACTTC; V gene: TRBV11-3; J gene: TRBJ2-7; D gene: TRBD1
CDR3 protein: CASSPRTGINYEQYF; CDR3 DNA: TGTGCCAGCAGTCCCCGGACAGGGATCAACTACGAGCAGTACTTC; V gene: TRBV27; J gene: TRBJ2-7; D gene: TRBD1
CDR3 protein: CASRQGQGVRQYF; CDR3 DNA: TGTGCCAGCAGGCAGGGACAGGGGGTCCGGCAGTACTTC; V gene: TRBV6-5; J gene: TRBJ2-7; D gene: TRBD1
CDR3 protein: CASSLDGVFDIQYF; CDR3 DNA: TGCGCCAGCAGCTTGGACGGGGTTTTTGACATTCAGTACTTC; V gene: TRBV5-1; J gene: TRBJ2-4; D gene: -
CDR3 protein: CARSILAGGYNEQFF; CDR3 DNA: TGTGCCAGGAGTATTCTAGCGGGAGGGTACAATGAGCAGTTCTTC; V gene: TRBV19; J gene: TRBJ2-1; D gene: TRBD2
CDR3 protein: CASSPRQGSPYNEQFF; CDR3 DNA: TGTGCCAGCAGCCCTCGACAGGGTAGCCCCTACAATGAGCAGTTCTTC; V gene: TRBV6-6; J gene: TRBJ2-1; D gene: TRBD1
CDR3 protein: CASSLKGDYGYTF; CDR3 DNA: TGCGCCAGCAGCTTGAAAGGGGACTATGGCTACACCTTC; V gene: TRBV5-1; J gene: TRBJ1-2; D gene: -
CDR3 protein: CSAPVGLAGTKGTGELFF; CDR3 DNA: TGCAGCGCCCCTGTCGGGCTAGCGGGAACTAAGGGGACCGGGGAGCTGTTTTTT; V gene: TRBV29-1; J gene: TRBJ2-2; D gene: TRBD2
CDR3 protein: CASSVRISTGELFF; CDR3 DNA: TGTGCCAGCAGTGTGCGAATATCCACCGGGGAGCTGTTTTTT; V gene: TRBV2; J gene: TRBJ2-2; D gene: -
CDR3 protein: CASSLVGDWMNTEAFF; CDR3 DNA: TGCGCCAGCAGCTTGGTGGGCGATTGGATGAACACTGAAGCTTTCTTT; V gene: TRBV5-1; J gene: TRBJ1-1; D gene: -
CDR3 protein: CASSLRPTEAFF; CDR3 DNA: TGTGCCAGCAGCTTGCGGCCCACTGAAGCTTTCTTT; V gene: TRBV5-6; J gene: TRBJ1-1; D gene: -
CDR3 protein: CASSLRGLNTEAFF; CDR3 DNA: TGTGCCAGCAGCTTACGTGGTCTGAACACTGAAGCTTTCTTT; V gene: TRBV5-6; J gene: TRBJ1-1; D gene: -
CDR3 protein: CASRLAGDNEQFF; CDR3 DNA: TGTGCCAGCAGACTAGCGGGGGACAATGAGCAGTTCTTC; V gene: TRBV14; J gene: TRBJ2-1; D gene: TRBD2
CDR3 protein: CASSQWGQGYTDTQYF; CDR3 DNA: TGCGCCAGCAGCCAGTGGGGACAGGGATACACAGATACGCAGTATTTT; V gene: TRBV4-1; J gene: TRBJ2-3; D gene: TRBD1